What follows are 24 T cell receptor beta chains derived from one specimen sequenced in a study of OX40 agonist ivuxolimab in advanced cancers. Using immunoSEQ multiplex PCR, the repertoire was profiled, and TCRdb retains in-frame clones only, with some absent. The sample records about 58,000 clones, approximately 90% being singletons. Sample: CD4+ or CD8+ T cells sorted from blood, taken in a trial of the OX40 agonist ivuxolimab. The receptors shown here come from an adult with an advanced solid tumor such as melanoma, head and neck, liver or kidney cancer.

Relative to its sample, this clone is medium-sized. The rearrangement uses TRBV19 and TRBJ1-1, with 7 bases aligning to TRBD1. V shed 5 bases, J shed 1 base, and the junction held 4 bases outside the gene matches. The germline V gene has CDR1 LNHDA and CDR2 SQIVND (reference sequence). This CDR3 comprises 14 residues. CDR3 protein: CASSGRTGNTEAFF. Here the CDR3 DNA reads TGTGCCAGTAGTGGGAGGACAGGGAACACTGAAGCTTTCTTT.

This clone was seen once. The gene calls are TRBV7-9 and TRBJ1-1; a possible D gene is TRBD1 (5 bases). V was trimmed by 3 bases and J by 7 bases, leaving 9 bases between them. The CDR3 runs to 12 residues. CDR1 is SEHNR, CDR2 FQNEAQ, per germline (reference sequence). The CDR3 protein is CASSFGTDEAFF. CDR3 bases: TGTGCCAGCAGCTTCGGGACCGATGAAGCTTTCTTT.

The rearrangement joins TRBV5-6 to TRBJ2-2; D is ambiguous. V lost 2 bases to trimming and J lost 2 bases, with 7 bases between them. Germline CDR1 reads SGHDT; CDR2 reads YYEEEE. CDR3 length equals 14 residues. The CDR3 reads CASSLKGNTGELFF. As DNA, the CDR3 is TGTGCCAGCAGCTTAAAGGGTAACACCGGGGAGCTGTTTTTT. Supplemented by reference TRBV5-6 and TRBJ2-2, the full variable domain reads DAGVTQSPTHLIKTRGQQVTLRCSPKSGHDTVSWYQQALGQGPQFIFQYYEEEERQRGNFPDRFSGHQFPNYSSELNVNALLLGDSALYLCASSLKGNTGELFFGEGSRLTVL.

The CDR3: CASSLNVWEETQYF. The CDR3 coding sequence is TGTGCCAGCAGCTTGAATGTTTGGGAAGAGACCCAGTACTTC. The chain combines TRBV7-9 with TRBJ2-5; D is unclear. The CDR3 has 14 amino acids. In germline, CDR1 is SEHNR, CDR2 FQNEAQ (reference sequence). Trimming stripped 3 bases from V and 3 bases from J, with 11 bases between.

The chain has TRBV27 and TRBJ2-1, with a possible D match to TRBD1 (5 bases). Germline V CDR1 and CDR2: MNHEY, SMNVEV (reference sequence). V was trimmed by 2 bases and J by 7 bases, leaving 15 bases between them. The CDR3 contains 15 residues. The DNA for the CDR3 is TGTGCCAGCAGTTTAACGGCAGGGTGGAAGAATGAGCAGTTCTTC. Protein sequence: CASSLTAGWKNEQFF.

This chain links TRBV7-2 with TRBJ2-7; D is unclear. There are 15 residues in the CDR3. Trimming shortened V by 3 bases and J by 0 bases, and 12 bases separated the two germline ends. Germline CDR1 SGHTA, CDR2 FQGNSA. The CDR3 is CASSLTPIPSYEQYV. The CDR3 bases are TGTGCCAGCAGCTTGACCCCCATTCCCTCCTACGAGCAGTACGTC.

This rearrangement joins TRBV29-1 to TRBJ1-1; no definite D call. CDR1 is SQVTM, CDR2 ANQGSEA, per germline. V lost 4 bases and J 0 bases, leaving 9 bases between the germline ends. The CDR3 is 13 residues long. CDR3 DNA: TGCAGCGTTGGTTCGGGGTTGAACACTGAAGCTTTCTTT. Translated, it gives CSVGSGLNTEAFF.

The V gene is TRBV9, the J gene TRBJ1-2; D is unresolved. V lost 0 bases to trimming and J lost 3 bases, with 12 bases between them. This CDR3 is 15 amino acids long. CDR1 is SGDLS and CDR2 is YYNGEE in the germline V gene. CDR3 sequence reads: CASSVAVFSDYGYTF. The CDR3 DNA sequence: TGTGCCAGCAGCGTAGCGGTATTTTCGGACTATGGCTACACCTTC. The whole variable domain, remainder taken from reference TRBV9 and TRBJ1-2, is DSGVTQTPKHLITATGQRVTLRCSPRSGDLSVYWYQQSLDQGLQFLIQYYNGEERAKGNILERFSAQQFPDLHSELNLSSLELGDSALYFCASSVAVFSDYGYTFGSGTRLTVV.

V usage is TRBV27 and J usage is TRBJ2-7; TRBD1 matches at 7 bases. Losses at the gene ends were 4 bases for V and 2 bases for J; bases not matched to a gene: 2. Germline CDR1 is MNHEY and CDR2 is SMNVEV (reference sequence). The CDR3 runs 13 residues. The CDR3 coding sequence is TGTGCCAGCAGTTATGGACAGGCCTACGAGCAGTACTTC. Translating it yields CASSYGQAYEQYF.

The rearrangement joins TRBV27 to TRBJ2-7, with 9 bases fitting TRBD1. The CDR3 is made up of 16 amino acids. Germline values: CDR1 MNHEY, CDR2 SMNVEV (reference sequence). Trimming at V came to 3 bases and at J to 4 bases, leaving 10 bases not matched to a gene. The CDR3 DNA sequence: TGTGCCAGCAGTTTCTCCTGGGACAGGGCCTATTACGAGCAGTACGTC. Protein sequence: CASSFSWDRAYYEQYV.

The V call is TRBV7-4, the J call TRBJ2-7; D ambiguous. V was trimmed by 5 bases and J by 1 base, leaving 15 bases between them. Germline V gene lookup returns CDR1 SGHVT and CDR2 SQSDAQ. The CDR3 totals 15 residues. CDR3 in amino acids: CASSDVVYRSYEQYV. The CDR3 bases are TGTGCCAGCAGCGACGTGGTATATCGTTCCTACGAGCAGTACGTC.

The chain couples TRBV4-1 to TRBJ2-1, with D perhaps matching TRBD1 (5 bases). Germline CDR1 reads MGHRA; CDR2 reads YSYEKL. V lost 2 bases to trimming and J lost 9 bases, with 5 bases between them. The CDR3 consists of 11 residues. CDR3 DNA: TGCGCCAGCAGCCAAACAGGTGAGCAGTTCTTC. It translates to CASSQTGEQFF.

CDR3 region: CASSFGGNLNTEAFF. The DNA for the CDR3 is TGTGCCAGCAGCTTCGGTGGCAACTTGAACACTGAAGCTTTCTTT. The chain links TRBV7-9 to TRBJ1-1; no clear D. CDR1 and CDR2 from the germline V gene are SEHNR and FQNEAQ (reference sequence). Trimming took off 3 bases at V and 0 bases at J, with 11 bases between the two ends. The CDR3 totals 15 residues.

With regard to this clone: Germline is not matched at one junction end, which may reflect a read error. The V and J genes are TRBV25-1 and TRBJ2-3; 9 bases match TRBD1. The germline CDR1 and CDR2 sequences are MGHDK and SYGVNS. The CDR3 has 13 residues. This CDR3 is CASSDNPGQGLFF. CDR3 in DNA: TGTGCCAGCAGTGATAATCCGGGACAGGGTCTCTTTTTC.

The rearrangement uses TRBV15 and TRBJ2-7, with 7 nucleotides matching TRBD2. The V gene's germline CDR1 is LNHNV and CDR2 YYDKDF (reference sequence). The CDR3 runs to 15 residues. Trimming took 4 bases from V and 5 from J; bases not matched to a gene: 11. In DNA form, the CDR3 reads TGTGCCACCAGCAATGGACTAGTCGGGTGGAACGAGCAGTACTTC. Its translation is CATSNGLVGWNEQYF.

The chain links TRBV25-1 to TRBJ1-2; D unclear. Germline V gene lookup returns CDR1 MGHDK and CDR2 SYGVNS. V lost 8 bases and J lost 13, with 17 bases in between. The CDR3 is 11 residues long. Here the CDR3 reads CASGSQVVLTF. In DNA form, the CDR3 reads TGTGCCAGCGGGAGCCAAGTAGTTCTCACCTTC.

This chain links TRBV28 with TRBJ1-1, with D unclear. V shed 6 bases and J shed 10 bases, with 15 bases lying between them. The CDR3 is 12 residues long. Germline V gene data show CDR1 as MDHEN and CDR2 as SYDVKM. For the CDR3, the DNA is TGTGCCAGCAGGACGCACGAACCAAGAGCTTTCTTT. Residues: CASRTHEPRAFF.

The V and J genes are TRBV6-1 and TRBJ2-7; possible D gene TRBD2, 5 bases. V lost 1 base to trimming and J lost 4 bases, with 14 bases between them. Per germline, CDR1 MNHNS and CDR2 SASEGT. The CDR3 extends over 15 amino acids. The chain's CDR3 is CASSEDGPGYYEQYF. The DNA for the CDR3 is TGTGCCAGCAGTGAAGATGGGCCGGGGTATTACGAGCAGTACTTC.

The chain joins TRBV11-2 to TRBJ1-4; D is perhaps TRBD1 (5 bases). CDR3 size: 17 residues. V lost 6 bases to trimming and J lost 0 bases, with 17 bases between them. Germline loops: CDR1 SGHAT, CDR2 FQNNGV. The CDR3 is CASSPGWGSATNEKLFF. CDR3 sequence (DNA): TGTGCCAGCAGTCCTGGATGGGGGTCTGCAACTAATGAAAAACTGTTTTTT. The complete variable domain, with remaining parts taken from reference TRBV11-2 and TRBJ1-4, reads EAGVAQSPRYKIIEKRQSVAFWCNPISGHATLYWYQQILGQGPKLLIQFQNNGVVDDSQLPKDRFSAERLKGVDSTLKIQPAKLEDSAVYLCASSPGWGSATNEKLFFGSGTQLSVL.

This chain uses TRBV7-9 with TRBJ1-2; 9 bases line up with TRBD1. Germline values: CDR1 SEHNR, CDR2 FQNEAQ (reference sequence). This CDR3 spans 14 amino acids. J lost 6 bases, V lost 5 bases, and 7 bases had no gene match. The CDR3 nucleotides are TGTGCCAGCAGCCTAACAGGGGGCGCAGATGGCTACACCTTC. Its protein product is CASSLTGGADGYTF.

The V call is TRBV23-1, the J call TRBJ1-2, with no clear D. TRBV23-1 is an ORF, and what it does is uncertain. This CDR3 region has 12 residues. The V end was cut by 8 bases, the J end by 1 base, with 8 bases between. The CDR3 is CASDRLNYGYTF. For the CDR3, the DNA is TGCGCCAGCGACCGGCTTAACTATGGCTACACCTTC.

This chain connects TRBV30 to TRBJ2-7; TRBD2 matches at 11 bases. Germline CDR1 and CDR2: GTSNPN and SVGIG (reference sequence). The ends lost 5 bases at V and 4 bases at J; junction bases unmatched: 4. This CDR3 spans 13 amino acids. The DNA for the CDR3 is TGTGCCTGGGGGACTAGCGGAGATTACGAGCAGTACTTC. Its protein is CAWGTSGDYEQYF.

This clone is a singleton in its sample. The CDR3 loop reads CASSEISGYFDEQFF. The CDR3 coding sequence is TGCGCCAGCAGTGAGATTAGCGGGTATTTTGATGAGCAGTTCTTC. The chain links TRBV10-2 to TRBJ2-1; 7 bases are a match to TRBD2. The CDR3 is 15 amino acids. The germline V gene has CDR1 WSHSY and CDR2 SAAADI. After removal of 2 bases from V and 8 bases from J, the junction contained 9 bases not matched to a gene.

The chain recombines TRBV6-6 with TRBJ2-3; D unresolved. The length of the CDR3 is 14 residues. CDR1 and CDR2 (germline): MNHNY, SVGAGI (reference sequence). V was clipped by 4 bases and J by 1 base, with 9 bases between them. CDR3: CASSSLVGTDTQYF. The CDR3 region has the DNA TGTGCCAGCAGTTCCCTCGTCGGCACAGATACGCAGTATTTT.